The rows below give T cell receptor beta chains drawn from one sample of a study of human T cells and chemical hapten exposure. TCRdb called the RACE reads again in MiXCR, with one record for every CDR3 protein. The table lists around 130,000 distinct CDR3 sequences, approximately 9.1% of them singletons. Specimen: whole blood. These receptors were taken from a male donor in good health. Some clones in this sample may be carry-over from other donors' samples. CDR3s include the opening cysteine and the closing phenylalanine or tryptophan. The order of the fields is J gene, D gene, V gene, clone size, CDR3 DNA, CDR3 protein. A D gene is named only where the DNA matches it firmly. A row's size may be missing; if present it is once, few, many or a size class.

TRBJ2-7,TRBD1,TRBV6-5,many,TGTGCCAGCAGTTTTACCGGGACAGGGATCCACGAGCAGTACTTC,CASSFTGTGIHEQYF
TRBJ1-3,-,TRBV20-1,many,TGCAGTGCTAGGCCCGGACGGAGGGGAAACACCATATATTTT,CSARPGRRGNTIYF
TRBJ1-6,TRBD1,TRBV3-1,few,TGTGCCAGCAGCCAAGGGACAGGAGGAAATTCACCCCTCCACTTT,CASSQGTGGNSPLHF
TRBJ2-3,-,TRBV6-5,-,TGTGCCAGCAGTTACTCCCCCCTACCGGGCACAGATACGCAGTATTTT,CASSYSPLPGTDTQYF
TRBJ1-4,TRBD1,TRBV7-9,many,TGTGCCAGCAAGACAGGGGAAACAACTAATGAAAAACTGTTTTTT,CASKTGETTNEKLFF
TRBJ1-4,-,TRBV6-5,few,TGTGCCAGCAGACCGTCTGGCCTGGAAAAACTGTTTTTT,CASRPSGLEKLFF
TRBJ2-3,TRBD2,TRBV20-1,few,TGCAGTGCTCATAGGACTAGCGGGAGAACAGATACGCAGTATTTT,CSAHRTSGRTDTQYF
TRBJ1-5,TRBD1,TRBV19,many,TGTGCCAGTAGTATAGAACCTACTCCCCCGGACAGGACGGTTAATAGCAATCAGCCCCAGCATTTT,CASSIEPTPPDRTVNSNQPQHF
TRBJ2-5,-,TRBV11-2,-,TGTGCCAGCAGCTTAGTCGTGGGGTCCCAAGAGACCCAGTACTTC,CASSLVVGSQETQYF
TRBJ2-3,-,TRBV7-2,-,TGTGCCAGCAGCGTGGTGGATACAGATACGCAGTATTTT,CASSVVDTDTQYF
TRBJ1-1,-,TRBV11-2,many,TGTGCCAGCAGCTTAGACAGGGTCACTGAAGCTTTCTTT,CASSLDRVTEAFF